This entry lists 9 T cell receptor beta chains sequenced from one sample in a study of siplizumab effects on memory and regulatory T cells. Only in-frame clones appear in the TCRdb table, and some are missing; sequencing was by immunoSEQ multiplex PCR. This sample carries under 85,000 clones, approximately 88% of them seen once, and the ten largest clones take 1.5% to 2%. Sequencing was performed on Tregs sorted from blood. Receptor source: a human donor in good health.

The CDR3 sequence is CASSEAGTPSYGEQFF. CDR3 in DNA: TGTGCCAGCAGTGAAGCCGGGACGCCCTCCTACGGCGAGCAGTTCTTC. This chain connects TRBV2 to TRBJ2-1, with D perhaps assigned TRBD1 or TRBD2 (5 bases each). The CDR3 sequence is 16 residues long. Germline assignment: CDR1 SNHLY and CDR2 FYNNEI. V was shortened by 0 bases and J by 10 bases, with 19 bases between the two germline ends.

This clone has just one count. The V call is TRBV12-5, the J call TRBJ2-7; D gene ambiguous. This CDR3 is built from 13 residues. Germline-derived CDR1 and CDR2 are LGHNT and FRNRAP. Trimming took 0 bases from V and 4 from J, leaving 7 bases between them. CDR3 sequence reads: CASGLVPPYEQYF. The DNA of the CDR3 is TGTGCTAGTGGTTTGGTCCCGCCATACGAGCAGTACTTC. The variable domain in full, completed from reference TRBV12-5 and TRBJ2-7, reads DARVTQTPRHKVTEMGQEVTMRCQPILGHNTVFWYRQTMMQGLELLAYFRNRAPLDDSGMPKDRFSAEMPDATLATLKIQPSEPRDSAVYFCASGLVPPYEQYFGPGTRLTVT.

This rearrangement joins TRBV19 to TRBJ1-2, with 8 bases lining up with TRBD1. CDR1 and CDR2 (germline): LNHDA, SQIVND (reference sequence). Trimming cost V 3 bases and J 7 bases; bases outside gene matches: 7. The CDR3 spans 14 residues. DNA of the CDR3: TGTGCCAGTAGTATCGCAGGGGGCCCAGGTGGCTACACCTTC. It codes for CASSIAGGPGGYTF.

The chain links TRBV5-1 to TRBJ2-3, with 12 bases aligning to TRBD2. Germline V lookup: CDR1 SGHRS, CDR2 YFSETQ. J lost 6 bases, V lost 3 bases, and 8 bases had no gene match. This CDR3 comprises 16 residues. The CDR3 DNA reads TGCGCCAGCAGCTCAGTCGCTAGCGGGAGGGCCGATACGCAGTATTTT. Translating it yields CASSSVASGRADTQYF. Variable domain in full (rest from reference TRBV5-1 and TRBJ2-3): KAGVTQTPRYLIKTRGQQVTLSCSPISGHRSVSWYQQTPGQGLQFLFEYFSETQRNKGNFPGRFSGRQFSNSRSEMNVSTLELGDSALYLCASSSVASGRADTQYFGPGTRLTVL.

The chain employs TRBV6-6 and TRBJ2-5, with TRBD2 matching over 7 bases. The V gene end was trimmed by 6 bases and the J gene end by 0 bases; junction bases not matched to a gene: 4. The CDR3 is 14 amino acids. Germline V gene data show CDR1 as MNHNY and CDR2 as SVGAGI (reference sequence). DNA of the CDR3: TGTGCCAGCAGGTCTAGCGGATACCAAGAGACCCAGTACTTC. Translation gives CASRSSGYQETQYF.

V is TRBV6-5 and J is TRBJ2-2; the match to TRBD2 covers 7 bases. The CDR3 is made up of 14 amino acids. Germline CDR1 is MNHEY and CDR2 is SVGAGI. The trim removed 4 bases at V and 8 bases at J, leaving 7 bases unmatched. CDR3: CASSSRLASGELFF. CDR3 bases: TGTGCCAGCAGTTCCCGACTAGCTTCAGGGGAGCTGTTTTTT.

This chain joins TRBV7-9 and TRBJ2-4; possibly TRBD2 for D (7 bases). V was shortened by 5 bases and J by 8 bases, with 22 bases between the two germline ends. The CDR3 extends over 16 amino acids. Germline loops: CDR1 SEHNR, CDR2 FQNEAQ (reference sequence). The chain's CDR3 is CASSQYSPWGGHIQYF. CDR3 coding DNA: TGTGCCAGCAGCCAATACAGCCCCTGGGGGGGGCACATTCAGTACTTC. The whole variable domain, remainder taken from reference TRBV7-9 and TRBJ2-4, is DTGVSQNPRHKITKRGQNVTFRCDPISEHNRLYWYRQTLGQGPEFLTYFQNEAQLEKSRLLSDRFSAERPKGSFSTLEIQRTEQGDSAMYLCASSQYSPWGGHIQYFGAGTRLSVL.

The genes are TRBV11-2 and TRBJ2-1, with TRBD1 matching 10 bases. Germline V gene data show CDR1 as SGHAT and CDR2 as FQNNGV. Losses at the gene ends were 2 bases for V and 11 bases for J; bases not matched to a gene: 6. This CDR3 has 14 amino acids. For the CDR3, the DNA is TGTGCCAGCAGCTTAAGCCGGGACAGGGGAAAGCAGTTCTTC. Protein product: CASSLSRDRGKQFF.

The chain has TRBV9 and TRBJ2-3, with D maybe TRBD2 (5 bases). The CDR3 contains 14 residues. V shed 5 bases and J shed 4 bases, with 14 bases lying between them. The germline V gene has CDR1 SGDLS and CDR2 YYNGEE. CDR3 sequence: CASSATQAADTQYF. The DNA for the CDR3 is TGTGCCAGCAGTGCTACCCAAGCGGCAGATACGCAGTATTTT. The entire variable domain, with the rest obtained from reference TRBV9 and TRBJ2-3, is as follows: DSGVTQTPKHLITATGQRVTLRCSPRSGDLSVYWYQQSLDQGLQFLIQYYNGEERAKGNILERFSAQQFPDLHSELNLSSLELGDSALYFCASSATQAADTQYFGPGTRLTVL.